This T cell receptor beta chain was found in a study of regulatory T cells in long-lasting Graves disease. Study summary: Antithyroid drug exposure in newly diagnosed Graves' patients had lasted under 3 months.

The TCR beta library used iRepertoire HTBI primers with Arm-PCR amplification of CDR3. TCRdb reprocessed the multiplex PCR reads with MiXCR, giving one entry per CDR3 protein. Altogether a few hundred thousand distinct CDR3 sequences are present, around 15% being singletons, with the ten largest covering over 20%. Sample time point: newly diagnosed GD, antithyroid drugs for less than 3 months. PBMC-derived RNA was used for the TCR library. This CDR3 comprises 15 residues. Germline CDR1 reads GTSNPN; CDR2 reads SVGIG (reference sequence). Trimming stripped 2 bases from V and 0 bases from J, with 11 bases between. This sample also belongs to another study, concerning T cells in Graves' hyperthyroidism and ophthalmopathy.

The TCR originated in a woman in her late teens or twenties with Graves disease. The chain links TRBV30 to TRBJ2-1; D is possibly TRBD2 (6 bases). Sequencing was performed on peripheral blood mononuclear cells (PBMCs), taken at new diagnosis, from a patient treated with antithyroid drugs. CDR3 protein: CAWSPAGVSYNEQFF. Here the CDR3 DNA reads TGTGCCTGGAGTCCAGCGGGCGTCTCCTACAATGAGCAGTTCTTC.